These 20 T cell receptor beta chains share one sample of origin, sequenced in a study of identical twins. TCRdb fed the 5' RACE reads into MiXCR, producing one record per CDR3 protein. The sample consists of roughly 250,000 distinct CDR3 sequences, around 15% of them appearing once. The source material was memory (CD45RO+) T cells sorted from blood. Receptors originate from a woman aged 18 to 35 in good health.

The chain recombines TRBV6-5 with TRBJ2-1; 8 nucleotides agree with TRBD2. Per the germline V gene, CDR1 is MNHEY and CDR2 is SVGAGI. V lost 2 bases to trimming and J lost 8 bases; unmatched junction nucleotides: 8. This CDR3 is built from 15 residues. CDR3 residues: CASSYTSGGPYEQFF. The DNA for the CDR3 is TGTGCCAGCAGTTACACGTCGGGAGGGCCATATGAGCAGTTCTTC.

The chain couples TRBV30 to TRBJ2-2; 9 nucleotides line up with TRBD1. The CDR3 covers 19 residues. The V segment lost 0 bases and the J segment 0 bases; nucleotides outside the gene matches: 11. CDR1 and CDR2 from the germline V gene are GTSNPN and SVGIG (reference sequence). In nucleotides, the CDR3 is TGTGCCTGGAGTGTACTAATCACAGGGGGCGCACCGAACACCGGGGAGCTGTTTTTT. It specifies CAWSVLITGGAPNTGELFF.

The chain combines TRBV6-5 with TRBJ1-2; D might be TRBD1 (5 bases). Germline loops: CDR1 MNHEY, CDR2 SVGAGI. Trimming cost V 0 bases and J 4 bases, with 9 bases left between them. The CDR3 is 14 residues long. The CDR3, as DNA: TGTGCCAGCAGTTACTCCAGGGTGGCCTATGGCTACACCTTC. Translated, it gives CASSYSRVAYGYTF.

The rearrangement joins TRBV20-1 to TRBJ2-1, with D perhaps TRBD2 (5 bases). This CDR3 has 15 amino acids. The V and J ends lost 1 base and 0 bases respectively, with 10 bases between them. In germline, CDR1 is DFQATT, CDR2 SNEGSKA (reference sequence). The CDR3 region is CSARGGYSSYNEQFF. The CDR3 nucleotides read TGCAGTGCTAGAGGAGGGTACAGCTCCTACAATGAGCAGTTCTTC.

This clonotype was observed at least ten times. The V and J genes are TRBV7-2 and TRBJ2-3; 8 bases map to TRBD1. CDR1 SGHTA and CDR2 FQGNSA come from the germline V gene. V shed 4 bases and J 11 bases; nucleotides not matched to a gene: 14. The CDR3 is 15 amino acids. The CDR3 DNA reads TGTGCCAGCAGCTCGGGACAGGTTCCCATCCTAGGGCAGTATTTT. Protein sequence: CASSSGQVPILGQYF.

This CDR3 reads CSAPRRERLDTQYF. The DNA for the CDR3 is TGCAGTGCTCCCAGGAGGGAGAGGTTGGATACGCAGTATTTT. The chain carries TRBV20-1 and TRBJ2-3, with D possibly being TRBD2 (6 bases). The CDR3 sequence is 14 residues long. In germline, CDR1 is DFQATT, CDR2 SNEGSKA (reference sequence). Trimming stripped 5 bases from V and 6 bases from J, with 18 bases between.

J is TRBJ2-1 and V is TRBV20-1, with 10 nucleotides matching TRBD2. The CDR3 runs to 14 residues. Trimming cost V 4 bases and J 4 bases; bases outside gene matches: 4. CDR1 is DFQATT and CDR2 is SNEGSKA in the germline V gene (reference sequence). CDR3 nucleotides: TGCAGTGCTACGTCTAGCGGGGGTTACAATGAGCAGTTCTTC. As protein: CSATSSGGYNEQFF.

This chain connects TRBV3-1 to TRBJ2-1; the D gene is possibly TRBD2 (5 bases). The CDR3 has 16 residues. V dropped 4 bases and J dropped 0 bases, with 13 bases sitting between them. Looked up from germline, CDR1 is LGHDT and CDR2 is YNNKEL (reference sequence). The CDR3 bases are TGTGCCAGCAGCCCCCGACTGGGGAGCTCCTACAATGAGCAGTTCTTC. Its translation: CASSPRLGSSYNEQFF.

This clonotype was observed a few times. This chain uses TRBV7-9 with TRBJ2-7, with D perhaps matching TRBD1 (6 bases). The CDR3 runs 11 residues. V lost 8 bases to trimming and J lost 3 bases, with 8 bases between them. CDR1 is SEHNR, CDR2 FQNEAQ, per germline (reference sequence). As DNA, the CDR3 is TGTGCCAGCGAGGACAGCTACGAGCAGTACTTC. It specifies CASEDSYEQYF.

In its sample, this clonotype was seen a few times. The gene calls are TRBV5-4 and TRBJ2-1; D unresolved. CDR1 and CDR2 from the germline V gene are SGHNT and YYREEE (reference sequence). Trimming removed 0 bases at V and 10 bases at J, with 5 bases between. The CDR3 is 11 residues long. The CDR3 region is CASSLDREQFF. DNA of the CDR3: TGTGCCAGCAGCTTGGATCGCGAGCAGTTCTTC.

This clonotype has just a few counts. V usage is TRBV12-3 or TRBV12-4 and J usage is TRBJ2-3; D is ambiguous. V was cut by 6 bases and J by 2 bases, with 15 bases left in between. The CDR3 length is 15 residues. CDR3 amino acids: CASSPDGRTTDTQYF. The CDR3 nucleotides read TGTGCCAGCAGCCCAGATGGACGGACCACAGATACGCAGTATTTT.

This clonotype has more than one count but fewer than ten. The gene calls are TRBV7-9 and TRBJ2-3; TRBD2 matches 8 bases. The CDR3 covers 16 residues. Germline V lookup: CDR1 SEHNR, CDR2 FQNEAQ (reference sequence). The V segment lost 5 bases and the J segment 2 bases; nucleotides outside the gene matches: 9. This CDR3 reads CASSHPAGGATDTQYF. The CDR3 nucleotides are TGTGCCAGCAGCCATCCCGCCGGGGGGGCCACAGATACGCAGTATTTT.

This chain joins TRBV7-6 and TRBJ1-2; 12 positions match TRBD1. The V segment lost 4 bases and the J segment 7 bases; nucleotides outside the gene matches: 4. Germline V gene sequence: CDR1 SGHVS, CDR2 FNYEAQ. The CDR3 has 14 amino acids. CDR3 coding DNA: TGTGCCAGCAGCTGGGGACAGGGGGCGGGTGGCTACACCTTC. This codes for CASSWGQGAGGYTF.

This clonotype was detected ten times or more. This rearrangement joins TRBV5-1 to TRBJ2-1; the match to TRBD2 covers 10 bases. Losses at the gene ends were 0 bases for V and 7 bases for J; bases not matched to a gene: 10. Germline CDR1 SGHRS, CDR2 YFSETQ. The CDR3 is 17 amino acids. CDR3 protein: CASSLGSLAGAANEQFF. CDR3 in DNA: TGCGCCAGCAGCTTGGGGTCTCTAGCGGGAGCGGCTAATGAGCAGTTCTTC. Drawing the rest from reference TRBV5-1 and TRBJ2-1, the complete variable domain is KAGVTQTPRYLIKTRGQQVTLSCSPISGHRSVSWYQQTPGQGLQFLFEYFSETQRNKGNFPGRFSGRQFSNSRSEMNVSTLELGDSALYLCASSLGSLAGAANEQFFGPGTRLTVL.

The chain is built from TRBV6-5 and TRBJ1-2; TRBD1 matches at 7 bases. Germline V gene sequence: CDR1 MNHEY, CDR2 SVGAGI. V trimming: 4 bases; J trimming: 8 bases; junction bases outside the gene matches: 16. This CDR3 spans 16 amino acids. This CDR3 is CASSFIGQAFGGGYTF. As DNA, the CDR3 is TGTGCCAGCAGTTTCATAGGACAGGCGTTCGGAGGGGGCTACACCTTC.

The CDR3 DNA is TGTGCCACCTACAGGGCCGCCGGGACAGATACGCAGTATTTT. Protein: CATYRAAGTDTQYF. The gene calls are TRBV18 and TRBJ2-3, with D possibly being TRBD1 (6 bases). CDR1 and CDR2 from the germline V gene are KGHSH and LQKENI. The length of the CDR3 is 14 residues. Trimming took 10 bases from V and 3 from J, leaving 17 bases between them.

The CDR3 sequence: CASKEGANNEQFF. The CDR3 region has the DNA TGCGCCAGCAAAGAAGGAGCGAACAATGAGCAGTTCTTC. V usage is TRBV5-1 and J usage is TRBJ2-1, with no clear D. Germline V gene lookup returns CDR1 SGHRS and CDR2 YFSETQ. The CDR3 is 13 amino acids. V lost 6 bases to trimming and J lost 5 bases, with 12 bases between them.

This clonotype was seen only a few times. This chain connects TRBV6-1 to TRBJ1-2, with 10 bases matching TRBD1. The germline gives CDR1 MNHNS, CDR2 SASEGT. There are 15 residues in the CDR3. The V segment lost 6 bases and the J segment 4 bases; nucleotides outside the gene matches: 8. The DNA for the CDR3 is TGTGCCAGCAGGTCCGGGACAGGGGAAGTCTATGGCTACACCTTC. Its protein product is CASRSGTGEVYGYTF.

V usage is TRBV7-2 and J usage is TRBJ2-5; 9 bases line up with TRBD2. The V segment lost 5 bases and the J segment 4 bases; nucleotides outside the gene matches: 11. Germline CDR1 and CDR2: SGHTA and FQGNSA. This CDR3 is 16 amino acids long. This chain's CDR3 is CASSRSLLAGSETQYF. As DNA, the CDR3 is TGTGCCAGCAGCCGATCGCTCCTAGCGGGATCAGAGACCCAGTACTTC.

This clonotype has more than one count but fewer than ten. The rearrangement links TRBV20-1 to TRBJ2-6, with D uncertain. CDR1 and CDR2 (germline): DFQATT, SNEGSKA (reference sequence). The CDR3 has 15 amino acids. The V gene lost 5 bases and the J gene lost 0 bases, with 11 bases spanning the gap. CDR3 sequence (DNA): TGCAGTGCTTCCGGTCGGAGCTCTGGGGCCAACGTCCTGACTTTC. Amino acids: CSASGRSSGANVLTF.